A selection of T cell receptor beta chains follows, all from one sample in a study of blood T cell repertoires in COVID-19. The repertoire was sequenced with immunoSEQ multiplex PCR; TCRdb's copy has only in-frame clones and lacks some. This sample has more than 200,000 clones, with approximately 84% found just once. The sample comprised peripheral blood. The receptors shown here come from a man aged 50 or older with active or convalescent COVID-19. Both conserved end residues are trimmed from each CDR3. Fields, in order: CDR3 protein, D gene, clone size, V gene, J gene. A D gene is named only where the DNA matches it firmly. The listing skips clone size in some rows; elsewhere it reads once, few, many or a size class.

ASSPVGVRGLSGELF	TRBD1	NA	TRBV5-4	TRBJ2-2
ASRPTGVVETQY	TRBD1	NA	TRBV5-1	TRBJ2-5
ASSLAGGLANYGYT	NA	NA	TRBV5-4	TRBJ1-2
ASSNGAVGTDTQY	NA	NA	TRBV19	TRBJ2-3
ASSLGLRGGSNEQF	TRBD2	NA	TRBV11-3	TRBJ2-1
ASSGPSNELYNSPLH	NA	NA	TRBV6-1	TRBJ1-6
ASDGGDTGELF	TRBD2	NA	TRBV2	TRBJ2-2
ASSVGQTLSGNTIY	NA	NA	TRBV19	TRBJ1-3
ATSDGQAGELF	TRBD1	NA	TRBV24-1	TRBJ2-2
ASSFGQGGDTQY	TRBD1	NA	TRBV5-1	TRBJ2-3
ASSRTGTATYEQY	TRBD1	NA	TRBV7-2	TRBJ2-7
ASSLGLDTQY	NA	NA	TRBV27	TRBJ2-3
ASSGPGTENTGELF	TRBD1	NA	TRBV18	TRBJ2-2
ASSIPGQADYT	TRBD1	once	TRBV19	TRBJ1-2
ASRGRGNTEAF	NA	NA	TRBV28	TRBJ1-1
ASSPMSRDTTPYTEAF	NA	NA	TRBV21-1	TRBJ1-1
ASSSYRGRSVGTQY	TRBD1	NA	TRBV6-5	TRBJ2-3
ASSVVQGVTGELF	TRBD1	NA	TRBV9	TRBJ2-2
ASSPQPSTDTQY	NA	NA	TRBV7-2	TRBJ2-3
ASSRGAEEEQY	NA	NA	TRBV7-2	TRBJ2-7
AWSVGGQVY	NA	NA	TRBV30	TRBJ1-3
ASSPNTGHEQF	NA	NA	TRBV12-3/TRBV12-4	TRBJ2-1
ASSQGIYGSNQPQH	NA	NA	TRBV4-1	TRBJ1-5
ASSLDRDQPQH	TRBD1	NA	TRBV7-7	TRBJ1-5
ASSPYTGASYNEQF	TRBD1	NA	TRBV27	TRBJ2-1
ASSKVAESGGLYLTSNTGELF	NA	once	TRBV21-1	TRBJ2-2
ATSDLGRVRY	NA	NA	TRBV24-1	TRBJ2-3
AIMEETGNGYT	TRBD1	NA	TRBV10-3	TRBJ1-2
AWSGQGNTEAF	TRBD1	NA	TRBV30	TRBJ1-1
ASSIDYFSYNEQF	NA	NA	TRBV19	TRBJ2-1
ASSEDWPNSGNTIY	NA	NA	TRBV2	TRBJ1-3
ASVGEGLAGREQY	TRBD2	NA	TRBV6-5	TRBJ2-7
ASSHPGTTRNEQF	TRBD2	NA	TRBV3-1/TRBV3-2	TRBJ2-1
ASSRDSLLSNYGYT	TRBD1	NA	TRBV5-1	TRBJ1-2
ASSLLGRTDTQY	NA	NA	TRBV5-1	TRBJ2-3
ASGLGQGDNQPQH	TRBD1	NA	TRBV12-5	TRBJ1-5
ASTGFRGGDNEQF	NA	NA	TRBV6-5	TRBJ2-1
AWSVVRDRSIFGNTIY	TRBD1	NA	TRBV30	TRBJ1-3
ASKPGSPDYGYT	NA	NA	TRBV7-2	TRBJ1-2
SGATSGGATEQF	TRBD2	NA	TRBV29-1	TRBJ2-1
ASSVGSSGEVETQY	TRBD2	once	TRBV9	TRBJ2-5
ASSLGGGTEAF	NA	few	TRBV5-6	TRBJ1-1
ASSQDPGQGFGYT	TRBD1	NA	TRBV3-1/TRBV3-2	TRBJ1-2
ASKLADSLRAGYT	NA	once	TRBV28	TRBJ1-2